This TCR beta chain was sequenced in a study of blood T cell repertoires in COVID-19. Study-level background: COVID-19 samples collected from the United States, Italy and Spain covered acute and convalescent phases. T cells, B-cell-depleted T cells, or PBMCs provided the cDNA or gDNA that served as material.

The CDR3 covers 15 residues. Germline CDR1 is LGHDT and CDR2 is YNNKEL (reference sequence). Trimming removed 0 bases at V and 1 base at J, with 9 bases between. Per the study methods: Quantification of nucleated cells was approximated via reference gene primer amplification. The assay was immunoSEQ multiplex PCR, and TCRdb's table has in-frame clones only and misses some. V, J and clone size derive from that table, while D and trimming were established from the DNA sequence. Of about 54,000 clones in the sample, 90% are singletons; the top ten hold around 8.3%. What was sequenced was peripheral blood. This sequence was found in a woman in her 40s with active COVID-19. V and J are TRBV3-1 (or the pseudogene TRBV3-2) and TRBJ2-5, with D maybe TRBD1 (5 bases). This CDR3 is CASSQDGASQETQYF. The CDR3 DNA reads as TGTGCCAGCAGCCAAGATGGGGCCTCCCAAGAGACCCAGTACTTC.